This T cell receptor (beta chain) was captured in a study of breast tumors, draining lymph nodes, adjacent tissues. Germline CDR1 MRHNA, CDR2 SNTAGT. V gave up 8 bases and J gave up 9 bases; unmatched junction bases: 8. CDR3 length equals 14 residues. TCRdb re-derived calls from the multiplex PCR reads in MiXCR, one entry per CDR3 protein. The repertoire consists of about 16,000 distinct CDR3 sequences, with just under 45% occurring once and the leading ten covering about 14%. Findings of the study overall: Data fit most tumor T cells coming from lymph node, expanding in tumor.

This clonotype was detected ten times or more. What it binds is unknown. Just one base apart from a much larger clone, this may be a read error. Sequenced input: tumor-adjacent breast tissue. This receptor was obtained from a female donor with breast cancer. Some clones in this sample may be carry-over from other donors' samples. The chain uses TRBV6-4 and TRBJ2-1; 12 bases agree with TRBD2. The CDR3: CASSQLAGGSEQFF. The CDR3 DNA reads TGTGCCAGCTCTCAACTAGCGGGAGGTAGTGAGCAGTTCTTC.